Below are 32 T cell receptor beta chains sequenced from a single sample in a study of beta chain features in type 1 diabetes. Study conclusions and caveats: TCRB CDR3s were moderately but significantly shorter in Type 1 diabetes patients in all four CD4+ subsets.

Investigators reverse transcribed all isolated RNA, so they sequenced expressed TCRB transcripts. The method was immunoSEQ multiplex PCR; TCRdb's version includes in-frame clones alone and lacks a portion of them. The data contain fewer than 350,000 clones, over 14% of them singletons. Their target antigens are unknown. Sequencing was performed on naive CD4+ T cells from blood. Source of these receptors: a man between 18 and 35 years old with type 1 diabetes.

This clone occurred a few times. This chain links TRBV5-4 with TRBJ1-1; no clear D. This CDR3 is 15 amino acids long. The V end was cut by 4 bases, the J end by 1 base, with 14 bases between. Looked up from germline, CDR1 is SGHNT and CDR2 is YYREEE (reference sequence). The CDR3 coding sequence is TGTGCCAGCAGCCCCCGTATGGCGGAGAACACTGAAGCTTTCTTT. Translated: CASSPRMAENTEAFF.

This clone has only a few counts. One junction end disagrees with the germline gene, perhaps due to a read error. The V and J genes are TRBV14 and TRBJ2-5; D remains ambiguous. Germline V lookup: CDR1 SGHDN, CDR2 FVKESK. This CDR3 comprises 13 residues. The CDR3 sequence: CASSQDSQGTQYF. As DNA, the CDR3 is TGTGCCAGCAGCCAAGATAGCCAAGGGACCCAGTACTTC.

The chain recombines TRBV27 with TRBJ2-1; D perhaps matches TRBD1 (5 bases). The CDR3 has 15 residues. The V and J ends lost 5 bases and 6 bases respectively, with 17 bases between them. From germline, CDR1 is MNHEY and CDR2 SMNVEV (reference sequence). As DNA, the CDR3 is TGTGCCAGCAGTCGAGAGACAGCGTGGGGCAATGAGCAGTTCTTC. Translating it yields CASSRETAWGNEQFF.

The chain is built from TRBV5-1 and TRBJ2-5, with 7 positions matching TRBD2. Unmatched junction bases numbered 4, after V lost 4 bases and J lost 4 bases. Germline-derived CDR1 and CDR2 are SGHRS and YFSETQ. The CDR3 extends over 13 amino acids. In nucleotides, the CDR3 is TGCGCCAGCAGCCCCGGGGGGTCAGAGACCCAGTACTTC. As protein: CASSPGGSETQYF.

The V and J genes are TRBV27 and TRBJ2-1; TRBD2 aligns across 12 bases. The V and J ends lost 1 base and 10 bases, in that order; junction bases with no gene match: 8. CDR1 and CDR2 (germline): MNHEY, SMNVEV (reference sequence). This CDR3 is 16 amino acids long. The CDR3 loop is CASSLWSSGRAGEQFF. The CDR3 DNA follows: TGTGCCAGCAGTTTATGGTCTAGCGGGAGGGCCGGGGAGCAGTTCTTC.

The sample holds a few counts of this clone. The chain joins TRBV5-8 to TRBJ1-5; 8 nucleotides agree with TRBD1. J lost 1 base, V lost 4 bases, and 7 bases had no gene match. The V gene's germline CDR1 is SGHTS and CDR2 YDEGEE. This CDR3 has 16 amino acids. CDR3 loop: CASSIWTGSSNQPQHF. CDR3 DNA: TGTGCCAGCAGCATCTGGACAGGGAGCAGCAATCAGCCCCAGCATTTT.

The V gene is TRBV7-2, the J gene TRBJ1-4, with a tentative D call TRBD1 (5 bases). The germline V gene has CDR1 SGHTA and CDR2 FQGNSA. V lost 0 bases and J lost 5, with 10 bases in between. The CDR3 has 15 amino acids. The CDR3 region is CASSLAGGGNEKLFF. CDR3 DNA: TGTGCCAGCAGCTTAGCGGGGGGGGGAAATGAAAAACTGTTTTTT.

The rearrangement links TRBV11-2 to TRBJ2-7; 12 bases are shared with TRBD2. The CDR3 runs 15 residues. Germline assignment: CDR1 SGHAT and CDR2 FQNNGV. V trimming: 5 bases; J trimming: 7 bases; junction bases outside the gene matches: 9. The DNA for the CDR3 is TGTGCCAGCAGCCCCAGACTAGCGGGAGTGTGGGAGCAGTACTTC. It codes for CASSPRLAGVWEQYF.

The chain links TRBV6-5 to TRBJ1-5; D possibly corresponds to TRBD1 (5 bases). The CDR3 has 15 residues. V was shortened by 0 bases and J by 7 bases, with 13 bases between the two germline ends. Germline lookup yields CDR1 MNHEY and CDR2 SVGAGI. CDR3 nucleotide sequence: TGTGCCAGCAGTTACTCGGGGCGCCTCGACCAGCCCCAGCATTTT. Protein: CASSYSGRLDQPQHF.

The rearrangement links TRBV30 to TRBJ2-5; the match to TRBD1 covers 7 bases. The V and J ends lost 4 bases and 6 bases, in that order; junction bases with no gene match: 11. CDR1 and CDR2 from the germline V gene are GTSNPN and SVGIG (reference sequence). The CDR3 sequence is 14 residues long. CDR3 protein: CAWTRTGLGKTQYF. The CDR3 nucleotides read TGTGCCTGGACAAGGACAGGCCTGGGTAAGACCCAGTACTTC.

V and J are TRBV6-5 and TRBJ1-1, with D possibly being TRBD1 (5 bases). Trimming removed 0 bases at V and 8 bases at J, with 16 bases between. In germline, CDR1 is MNHEY, CDR2 SVGAGI. This CDR3 has 15 amino acids. In DNA form, the CDR3 reads TGTGCCAGCAGTTACTCAAGCTCAGGGTCCCCGGAAGCTTTCTTT. This codes for CASSYSSSGSPEAFF.

V gene TRBV4-3 combines with J gene TRBJ1-4, with 9 nucleotides matching TRBD1. V shed 0 bases and J 11 bases; nucleotides not matched to a gene: 7. CDR3 length: 15 amino acids. Germline-derived CDR1 and CDR2 are LGHNA and YSLEER. The CDR3 region has the DNA TGCGCCAGCAGCCAAGATTGGGACAGGGCTCTGAAACTGTTTTTT. It is translated as CASSQDWDRALKLFF.

The chain links TRBV25-1 to TRBJ2-1; 9 positions agree with TRBD2. CDR3 length: 16 amino acids. Germline V lookup: CDR1 MGHDK, CDR2 SYGVNS. J lost 0 bases, V lost 3 bases, and 3 bases had no gene match. This CDR3 is CASSDAGGSSYNEQFF. As DNA, the CDR3 is TGTGCCAGCAGTGATGCGGGAGGGAGCTCCTACAATGAGCAGTTCTTC.

There are a few counts of this clone. The chain links TRBV4-3 to TRBJ2-7; no firm D call. The germline gives CDR1 LGHNA, CDR2 YSLEER. CDR3 length equals 13 residues. Trimming pared 1 base from V and 1 base from J, leaving 5 bases between. The CDR3 DNA follows: TGCGCCAGCAGCCAAGTAAAATCCTACGAGCAGTACTTC. This codes for CASSQVKSYEQYF.

This clone appeared a few times. The V call is TRBV28, the J call TRBJ1-2; weak D call: TRBD1 (6 bases). The CDR3 is 16 residues long. CDR1 is MDHEN and CDR2 is SYDVKM in the germline V gene. V was shortened by 5 bases and J by 8 bases, with 24 bases between the two germline ends. The CDR3 loop is CASSLPQDPGVRGYTF. The CDR3 DNA sequence: TGTGCCAGCAGTCTTCCACAGGATCCAGGGGTTCGGGGCTACACCTTC.

V is TRBV6-5 and J is TRBJ2-7; possibly TRBD2 for D (5 bases). CDR1 MNHEY and CDR2 SVGAGI come from the germline V gene. The CDR3 spans 14 residues. V was trimmed by 8 bases and J by 11 bases, leaving 25 bases between them. The CDR3 bases are TGTGCCAGCGCCCAAGAAAAGCGGAGCTTCTTGGAGTACTTC. This codes for CASAQEKRSFLEYF.

The CDR3 nucleotides read TGTGCCAGCAGCACCCGGGGGTCGGGCACCGGGGAGCTGTTTTTT. Translating gives CASSTRGSGTGELFF. The chain joins TRBV9 to TRBJ2-2; D perhaps matches TRBD2 (6 bases). V lost 4 bases to trimming and J lost 4 bases, with 14 bases between them. The germline CDR1 and CDR2 sequences are SGDLS and YYNGEE. This CDR3 contains 15 residues.

The genes are TRBV5-1 and TRBJ2-3; 7 bases line up with TRBD1. The CDR3 is 14 residues long. V was pared by 3 bases and J by 0 bases, with 1 base of the junction left unmatched. Germline V CDR1 and CDR2: SGHRS, YFSETQ. CDR3 loop: CASSSTGSTDTQYF. CDR3 coding DNA: TGCGCCAGCAGCTCGACAGGGAGCACAGATACGCAGTATTTT.

This clone was counted between two and nine times. The genes are TRBV29-1 and TRBJ1-2; TRBD1 matches at 10 bases. CDR1 is SQVTM, CDR2 ANQGSEA, per germline. With 7 bases clipped from V and 3 bases from J, the junction kept 5 bases outside the gene matches. This CDR3 is built from 13 residues. The CDR3 protein is CSASGTGDYGYTF. For the CDR3, the DNA is TGCAGCGCCTCCGGGACAGGGGACTATGGCTACACCTTC.

There are a few counts of this clone. The V and J genes are TRBV6-4 and TRBJ2-1; TRBD2 agrees at 9 bases. Unmatched junction bases numbered 12, after V lost 8 bases and J lost 10 bases. CDR1 and CDR2 (germline): MRHNA, SNTAGT. This CDR3 region has 14 residues. CDR3 in amino acids: CASAIRGGAGEQFF. The CDR3 coding sequence is TGTGCCAGCGCGATACGCGGGGGGGCCGGAGAGCAGTTCTTC.

This clone came up a few times. The chain employs TRBV9 and TRBJ2-7, with TRBD2 as a possible D gene (6 bases). Germline CDR1 is SGDLS and CDR2 is YYNGEE. There are 15 residues in the CDR3. Trimming took 3 bases from V and 4 from J, leaving 17 bases between them. CDR3 coding DNA: TGTGCCAGCAGCGAAGGGGTGGGGCTAGCGTACGAGCAGTACTTC. Protein sequence: CASSEGVGLAYEQYF.

The chain couples TRBV28 to TRBJ2-5; D gene uncertain. This CDR3 contains 10 residues. CDR1 is MDHEN and CDR2 is SYDVKM in the germline V gene. V shed 8 bases and J shed 5 bases, with 6 bases lying between them. The CDR3 spells CASGQETQYF. The DNA for the CDR3 is TGTGCCAGCGGCCAGGAGACCCAGTACTTC.

This rearrangement joins TRBV7-9 to TRBJ1-5; D unresolved. CDR3 size: 14 residues. Per the germline V gene, CDR1 is SEHNR and CDR2 is FQNEAQ (reference sequence). V lost 5 bases and J lost 6, with 14 bases in between. The CDR3 nucleotides are TGTGCCAGCAGCAGCAGTGGGGAGGGTCAGCCCCAGCATTTT. This gives the protein CASSSSGEGQPQHF.

This clone was detected only a few times. The chain is built from TRBV7-2 and TRBJ2-3, with D perhaps TRBD1 (6 bases). Looked up from germline, CDR1 is SGHTA and CDR2 is FQGNSA. The CDR3 consists of 16 residues. Trimming cost V 1 base and J 2 bases, with 13 bases left between them. In DNA form, the CDR3 reads TGTGCCAGCAGCTTAGTAGGGTGGGGGCCCACAGATACGCAGTATTTT. Translating gives CASSLVGWGPTDTQYF.

The chain employs TRBV29-1 and TRBJ1-2, with TRBD1 identical over 9 bases. V shed 8 bases and J 8 bases; nucleotides not matched to a gene: 9. The germline CDR1 and CDR2 sequences are SQVTM and ANQGSEA. The CDR3 runs 12 residues. The CDR3 nucleotides read TGCAGCTCAACCGGGACAGGGAGAGGCTACACCTTC. It specifies CSSTGTGRGYTF.

This clone has a handful of counts. The rearrangement uses TRBV30 and TRBJ1-5; TRBD1 might be the D (5 bases). CDR1 and CDR2 from the germline V gene are GTSNPN and SVGIG (reference sequence). V was shortened by 2 bases and J by 0 bases, with 14 bases between the two germline ends. CDR3 length equals 16 residues. The CDR3 here is CAWSFLDRHSNQPQHF. The CDR3 DNA reads as TGTGCCTGGAGTTTCCTCGACAGACATAGCAATCAGCCCCAGCATTTT.

This clone was found once. This chain links TRBV6-1 with TRBJ1-2, with 7 bases lining up with TRBD1. Germline trimming cut 3 bases from V and 7 bases from J; bases unmatched to any gene: 8. Germline CDR1 MNHNS, CDR2 SASEGT. The CDR3 sequence is 14 residues long. CDR3 sequence reads: CASSETGKASGYTF. As DNA, the CDR3 is TGTGCCAGCAGTGAGACAGGGAAGGCCTCTGGCTACACCTTC.

The rearrangement joins TRBV19 to TRBJ1-2, with D possibly being TRBD1 (5 bases). V was clipped by 4 bases and J by 3 bases, with 12 bases between them. This CDR3 has 14 residues. Germline values: CDR1 LNHDA, CDR2 SQIVND (reference sequence). For the CDR3, the DNA is TGTGCCAGTAGTAAACCAGGGAAGGACTATGGCTACACCTTC. It encodes CASSKPGKDYGYTF.

The chain is built from TRBV6-4 and TRBJ2-3; no definite D call. Deletions cut 5 bases from V and 0 bases from J, with 9 bases between. The germline CDR1 and CDR2 sequences are MRHNA and SNTAGT. This CDR3 contains 14 residues. CDR3 region: CASSTTASTDTQYF. The CDR3, as DNA: TGTGCCAGCAGTACCACAGCTAGCACAGATACGCAGTATTTT.

The gene calls are TRBV23-1 and TRBJ2-7; tentative D call: TRBD1 (6 bases). TRBV23-1 is an ORF; its function is uncertain. Trimming cost V 6 bases and J 11 bases, with 26 bases left between them. This CDR3 has 15 amino acids. The CDR3 sequence: CASRTDRLRFLVKYF. The CDR3 DNA reads as TGCGCCAGCAGAACAGACAGGCTCCGTTTTTTAGTGAAGTACTTC.

V usage is TRBV28 and J usage is TRBJ2-7; 8 bases are shared with TRBD2. This CDR3 comprises 15 residues. The V and J ends lost 5 bases and 4 bases, in that order; junction bases with no gene match: 10. From germline, CDR1 is MDHEN and CDR2 SYDVKM. CDR3: CASSVAGTRGYEQYF. The DNA of the CDR3 is TGTGCCAGCAGTGTAGCCGGGACTAGAGGGTACGAGCAGTACTTC.

This rearrangement joins TRBV5-4 to TRBJ2-7; D is possibly TRBD1 (6 bases). The CDR3 is 15 amino acids. CDR1 is SGHNT and CDR2 is YYREEE in the germline V gene (reference sequence). V gave up 1 base and J gave up 1 base, with 12 bases separating them. Written as DNA, the CDR3 is TGTGCCAGCAGCTTGAGGGGACATAAATCCTACGAGCAGTACTTC. Translating it yields CASSLRGHKSYEQYF.